This T cell receptor beta chain was recorded in a study of identical twins. General study points: In cord blood, abundant beta clonotypes had fewer insertions; memory showed no trend.

CDR1 is SGHRS, CDR2 YFSETQ, per germline. The CDR3 runs 20 residues. Germline trimming cut 1 base from V and 2 bases from J; bases unmatched to any gene: 11. TCRdb called the 5' RACE reads again in MiXCR, with one record for every CDR3 protein. The repertoire holds hundreds of thousands of distinct CDR3 sequences, with roughly a quarter as singletons. This clonotype has only one observation. Its antigen is undetermined. The sample also formed part of further work on T cells expressing NK-cell markers. From that second work: Sorted CD3+CD56-NKG2C+, CD3+CD56+NKG2C+ and CD3+CD56+NKG2C- T cells supplied the TCR beta repertoires.

This TCR came from a young woman in good health. The J gene is TRBJ2-1, the V gene TRBV5-1; 14 bases are a match to TRBD2. Material for sequencing was CD4+ T cells sorted from blood. This CDR3 is CASSLPPGLAGVGTYNEQFF. The CDR3 bases are TGCGCCAGCAGCTTGCCCCCGGGACTAGCGGGAGTGGGCACCTACAATGAGCAGTTCTTC.